The 15 T cell receptor beta chains presented below share a single source sample, sequenced in a study of PD-1 blockade in classical Hodgkin lymphoma. Profiled with immunoSEQ multiplex PCR; TCRdb holds only in-frame clones, not every one. The data show tens of thousands of clones, approximately 80% seen once. Stated time point: cycle 4 day 1 (C4D1), after less than 7 weeks of nivolumab. Each patient's relapse followed autologous stem cell transplantation, and brentuximab vedotin exposure varied. Sequencing was performed on peripheral blood mononuclear cells (PBMCs), taken before the fourth cycle of nivolumab. The receptors here all came from a human donor with classical Hodgkin lymphoma.

The chain couples TRBV29-1 to TRBJ1-1, with a weak D call TRBD1 (6 bases). The CDR3 is 14 amino acids. The germline V gene has CDR1 SQVTM and CDR2 ANQGSEA. V shed 7 bases and J shed 3 bases, with 18 bases lying between them. For the CDR3, the DNA is TGCAGCGGCCGTTGGGGACACCCGGACACTGAAGCTTTCTTT. Translated, it gives CSGRWGHPDTEAFF.

The chain is built from TRBV9 and TRBJ2-4, with D possibly TRBD2 on 6 matching bases. Germline V gene sequence: CDR1 SGDLS, CDR2 YYNGEE. The V end was cut by 0 bases, the J end by 2 bases, with 15 bases between. The CDR3 runs to 17 residues. CDR3 nucleotide sequence: TGTGCCAGCAGCGTAGGGGACTTACAGTGGTCCAAAAACATTCAGTACTTC. Translation gives CASSVGDLQWSKNIQYF.

The rearrangement uses TRBV15 and TRBJ1-6, with D unclear. The germline V gene has CDR1 LNHNV and CDR2 YYDKDF (reference sequence). Trimming left V 2 bases short and J 9 bases short, with 17 bases between. The CDR3 covers 16 residues. Here the CDR3 DNA reads TGTGCCACCAGCAGAATTAGGACTTCTATGGGTTCACCCCTCCACTTT. It is translated as CATSRIRTSMGSPLHF.

V and J are TRBV27 and TRBJ2-7, with D maybe TRBD2 (6 bases). The CDR3 is 14 amino acids. Between the trimmed V and J ends, which lost 6 bases and 2 bases, there was a span of 14 bases. The germline gives CDR1 MNHEY, CDR2 SMNVEV (reference sequence). This CDR3 is CASRGLTTTYEQYF. Here the CDR3 DNA reads TGTGCCAGCAGGGGACTGACCACTACCTACGAGCAGTACTTC.

J is TRBJ1-2 and V is TRBV7-2; a possible D gene is TRBD1 (6 bases). V dropped 1 base and J dropped 5 bases, with 11 bases sitting between them. The CDR3 has 14 residues. Germline V CDR1 and CDR2: SGHTA, FQGNSA. This chain's CDR3 is CASSLVQGIYGYTF. CDR3 DNA sequence: TGTGCCAGCAGCTTAGTGCAGGGGATTTATGGCTACACCTTC. Drawing the rest from reference TRBV7-2 and TRBJ1-2, the complete variable domain is GAGVSQSPSNKVTEKGKDVELRCDPISGHTALYWYRQSLGQGLEFLIYFQGNSAPDKSGLPSDRFSAERTGGSVSTLTIQRTQQEDSAVYLCASSLVQGIYGYTFGSGTRLTVV.

V and J are TRBV6-5 and TRBJ2-5, with D perhaps matching TRBD1 (5 bases). The CDR3 sequence is 14 residues long. CDR1 is MNHEY and CDR2 is SVGAGI in the germline V gene. V gave up 0 bases and J gave up 1 base, with 6 bases separating them. For the CDR3, the DNA is TGTGCCAGCAGTTACTCTAGGGGCCAAGAGACCCAGTACTTC. It is translated as CASSYSRGQETQYF.

The chain links TRBV6-5 to TRBJ2-5; weak D call: TRBD2 (5 bases). CDR1 is MNHEY and CDR2 is SVGAGI in the germline V gene. The CDR3 covers 14 residues. The V and J ends lost 5 bases and 5 bases respectively, with 15 bases between them. The CDR3 loop reads CASSEEWPSETQYF. CDR3 bases: TGTGCCAGCAGTGAAGAGTGGCCTAGCGAGACCCAGTACTTC.

The table lists this clone with a few counts. Here the CDR3 reads CASSTPGQGRQPQHF. The CDR3 DNA is TGTGCCAGCAGTACACCTGGACAGGGACGACAGCCCCAGCATTTT. V usage is TRBV6-1 and J usage is TRBJ1-5; the match to TRBD1 covers 8 bases. J lost 7 bases, V lost 5 bases, and 10 bases had no gene match. From germline, CDR1 is MNHNS and CDR2 SASEGT. The CDR3 totals 15 residues.

The rearrangement links TRBV7-2 to TRBJ2-1; D is undetermined. Trimming took off 5 bases at V and 7 bases at J, with 12 bases between the two ends. CDR1 is SGHTA and CDR2 is FQGNSA in the germline V gene. CDR3 length: 13 residues. For the CDR3, the DNA is TGTGCCAGCAGCCGACAAGGAAGAAATGAGCAGTTCTTC. Translating gives CASSRQGRNEQFF. Using reference TRBV7-2 and TRBJ2-1 for the parts outside the CDR3, the full variable domain is GAGVSQSPSNKVTEKGKDVELRCDPISGHTALYWYRQSLGQGLEFLIYFQGNSAPDKSGLPSDRFSAERTGGSVSTLTIQRTQQEDSAVYLCASSRQGRNEQFFGPGTRLTVL.

A few counts support this clone. CDR3 nucleotide sequence: TGTGCCAGTAGTATGGGGGTAGTACTAGCCAAAAACATTCAGTACTTC. Translated: CASSMGVVLAKNIQYF. The V and J genes are TRBV19 and TRBJ2-4; D tentatively fits TRBD1 or TRBD2 (5 bases each). Looked up from germline, CDR1 is LNHDA and CDR2 is SQIVND (reference sequence). V was cut by 3 bases and J by 0 bases, with 12 bases left in between. This CDR3 spans 16 amino acids. The whole variable domain, remainder taken from reference TRBV19 and TRBJ2-4, is DGGITQSPKYLFRKEGQNVTLSCEQNLNHDAMYWYRQDPGQGLRLIYYSQIVNDFQKGDIAEGYSVSREKKESFPLTVTSAQKNPTAFYLCASSMGVVLAKNIQYFGAGTRLSVL.

The rearrangement joins TRBV30 to TRBJ1-6; 7 positions agree with TRBD1. The CDR3 covers 20 residues. The germline CDR1 and CDR2 sequences are GTSNPN and SVGIG (reference sequence). The junction had 17 bases not matched to a gene; V was cut back by 3 bases and J by 0 bases. The CDR3 nucleotides read TGTGCCTGGAGCGCACTAACGAGACAGGGCTTCCCCTCCTATAATTCACCCCTCCACTTT. Translated: CAWSALTRQGFPSYNSPLHF.

This clone was found once. This chain links TRBV14 with TRBJ2-1; no clear D gene. Germline V lookup: CDR1 SGHDN, CDR2 FVKESK. The CDR3 spans 15 residues. With 0 bases removed from V and 0 bases from J, the gap between germline ends came to 6 bases. The CDR3 DNA reads TGTGCCAGCAGCCAAGACCTCAGCTCCTACAATGAGCAGTTCTTC. Amino acid sequence: CASSQDLSSYNEQFF.

The chain has TRBV19 and TRBJ1-6; TRBD1 agrees at 9 bases. Germline CDR1 and CDR2: LNHDA and SQIVND (reference sequence). The CDR3 spans 14 residues. V shed 5 bases and J 8 bases; nucleotides not matched to a gene: 4. CDR3 DNA sequence: TGTGCCAGTAGTCCGGGACAGGGTTATTCACCCCTCCACTTT. Translation: CASSPGQGYSPLHF. Full variable domain (outside the CDR3, taken from reference TRBV19 and TRBJ1-6): DGGITQSPKYLFRKEGQNVTLSCEQNLNHDAMYWYRQDPGQGLRLIYYSQIVNDFQKGDIAEGYSVSREKKESFPLTVTSAQKNPTAFYLCASSPGQGYSPLHFGNGTRLTVT.

The rearrangement links TRBV28 to TRBJ2-3; D unclear. CDR1 and CDR2 from the germline V gene are MDHEN and SYDVKM. The CDR3 has 13 residues. Trimming pared 5 bases from V and 2 bases from J, leaving 8 bases between. The CDR3 DNA sequence: TGTGCCAGCAGTGCCGCCCCCACAGATACGCAGTATTTT. This gives the protein CASSAAPTDTQYF.

V usage is TRBV7-2 and J usage is TRBJ1-2; a weak D match, TRBD1 (5 bases). This CDR3 is built from 14 residues. CDR1 is SGHTA and CDR2 is FQGNSA in the germline V gene. The V end was cut by 5 bases, the J end by 7 bases, with 17 bases between. In nucleotides, the CDR3 is TGTGCCAGCAGCCCGCTTCGGGGCCTAGGTGGCTACACCTTC. Its protein product is CASSPLRGLGGYTF.